Each of the 16 T cell receptor beta chains below was sequenced from the same sample in a study of human T cells and chemical hapten exposure. Via MiXCR, TCRdb re-called the RACE reads, giving one row per CDR3 protein. The sample shows more than 85,000 distinct CDR3 sequences, less than 45% of them seen only once. Time point: patch test 3, about 24 weeks after DPC sensitization. Treatment specified: therapeutic diphenylcyclopropenone sensitization with weekly scalp DPC. The sequencing here drew on whole blood, taken in connection with sensitization to the hapten diphenylcyclopropenone (DPC). The receptors derive from a man in his forties with alopecia areata. Some clones in this sample may be carry-over from other donors' samples.

This clonotype was found a few times. The chain is built from TRBV20-1 and TRBJ2-3; a weak D match, TRBD2 (5 bases). This CDR3 has 16 residues. The V and J ends lost 0 bases and 1 base respectively, with 14 bases between them. Germline CDR1 reads DFQATT; CDR2 reads SNEGSKA (reference sequence). The CDR3 loop reads CSARDEVWGGTDTQYF. CDR3 DNA: TGCAGTGCTAGAGATGAGGTTTGGGGAGGCACAGATACGCAGTATTTT.

The chain recombines TRBV6-2 or TRBV6-3 with TRBJ2-1; 7 bases fit TRBD1. This CDR3 has 14 residues. After removal of 6 bases from V and 6 bases from J, the junction contained 8 bases not matched to a gene. Germline CDR1 is MNHEY and CDR2 is SVGEGT. The CDR3 nucleotides are TGTGCCAGCAGACAACTAGACAGGGTCAATGAGCAGTTCTTC. Translation: CASRQLDRVNEQFF.

This clonotype has just a few counts. The chain combines TRBV18 with TRBJ2-7, with 7 bases matching TRBD1. This CDR3 region has 14 residues. CDR1 is KGHSH, CDR2 LQKENI, per germline. J lost 3 bases, V lost 6 bases, and 8 bases had no gene match. The DNA for the CDR3 is TGTGCCAGCTCGCCCGGGACAGCGGTCTACGAGCAGTACTTC. Translated, it gives CASSPGTAVYEQYF.

This clonotype was counted a few times. This chain joins TRBV9 and TRBJ1-6, with D uncertain. CDR3 length equals 16 residues. Between the trimmed V and J ends, which lost 0 bases and 3 bases, there was a span of 10 bases. The germline V gene encodes CDR1 SGDLS and CDR2 YYNGEE. This CDR3 reads CASSVESAHYNSPLHF. DNA of the CDR3: TGTGCCAGCAGCGTAGAAAGCGCGCACTATAATTCACCCCTCCACTTT.

The chain links TRBV7-2 to TRBJ2-1; the match to TRBD2 covers 9 bases. Losses at the gene ends were 1 base for V and 1 base for J; bases not matched to a gene: 5. This CDR3 comprises 17 residues. Germline V gene sequence: CDR1 SGHTA, CDR2 FQGNSA. This CDR3 reads CASSLGGGRASYNEQFF. The CDR3 DNA follows: TGTGCCAGCAGCTTAGGGGGCGGGAGGGCTTCCTACAATGAGCAGTTCTTC.

The chain is built from TRBV7-2 and TRBJ2-7; D possibly corresponds to TRBD1 (6 bases). CDR1 is SGHTA, CDR2 FQGNSA, per germline. V lost 3 bases and J 4 bases, leaving 13 bases between the germline ends. The CDR3 sequence is 14 residues long. The CDR3 DNA reads as TGTGCCAGCAGCTTCGGACAGTACGGTTACGAGCAGTACTTC. Translation: CASSFGQYGYEQYF.

The chain couples TRBV7-2 to TRBJ2-6; no firm D call. V was trimmed by 1 base and J by 4 bases, leaving 11 bases between them. The CDR3 length is 16 residues. The V gene's germline CDR1 is SGHTA and CDR2 FQGNSA. In DNA, the CDR3 is TGTGCCAGCAGCTTAGGCGCAAACCCGGGGGCCAACGTCCTGACTTTC. Protein: CASSLGANPGANVLTF.

In its sample, this clonotype was seen many times. Here the CDR3 DNA reads TGTGCCACCAGTGATTCCGGGACTAGCGGGTTCGATGAGCAGTTCTTC. This sequence encodes CATSDSGTSGFDEQFF. The chain is built from TRBV24-1 and TRBJ2-1; 12 positions agree with TRBD2. The CDR3 runs 16 residues. V lost 2 bases and J lost 8; bases outside the gene matches: 6. In germline, CDR1 is KGHDR, CDR2 SFDVKD.

The chain is built from TRBV14 and TRBJ2-1; 7 bases align to TRBD2. There are 14 residues in the CDR3. CDR1 and CDR2 from the germline V gene are SGHDN and FVKESK. The V and J ends lost 8 bases and 3 bases, in that order; junction bases with no gene match: 7. Here the CDR3 reads CASRDRTSYNEQFF. CDR3 coding DNA: TGTGCCAGCCGCGATCGGACTAGCTACAATGAGCAGTTCTTC.

V is TRBV18 and J is TRBJ2-7; tentative D call: TRBD1 (5 bases). Germline V gene lookup returns CDR1 KGHSH and CDR2 LQKENI. Trimming took 5 bases from V and 2 from J, leaving 13 bases between them. The CDR3 runs to 14 residues. CDR3 in DNA: TGTGCCAGCTCAGCCCAGGGCGGAACCTACGAGCAGTACGTC. As protein: CASSAQGGTYEQYV.

V and J are TRBV27 and TRBJ2-5; 7 bases match TRBD2. J lost 7 bases, V lost 8 bases, and 16 bases had no gene match. Germline CDR1 is MNHEY and CDR2 is SMNVEV (reference sequence). This CDR3 comprises 15 residues. Here the CDR3 reads CASRLTSQERGTQYF. The CDR3 DNA reads TGTGCCAGCCGACTGACTAGCCAGGAGAGGGGGACCCAGTACTTC.

There are a few counts of this clonotype. The rearrangement uses TRBV3-1 and TRBJ1-5; TRBD1 is a possible D gene (5 bases). CDR3 length: 14 amino acids. V was trimmed by 1 base and J by 6 bases, leaving 10 bases between them. Looked up from germline, CDR1 is LGHDT and CDR2 is YNNKEL (reference sequence). CDR3 amino acids: CASSQGVGGQPQHF. CDR3 DNA: TGTGCCAGCAGCCAAGGTGTTGGGGGTCAGCCCCAGCATTTT.

The DNA for the CDR3 is TGTGCCAGTAGTTCCCGACAGGGTCTCGGCGAGCAGTACTTC. This gives the protein CASSSRQGLGEQYF. The chain employs TRBV19 and TRBJ2-7; 7 bases fit TRBD1. This CDR3 is built from 14 residues. Trimming cost V 5 bases and J 6 bases; bases outside gene matches: 10. The germline CDR1 and CDR2 sequences are LNHDA and SQIVND (reference sequence).

This clonotype was recorded a few times. The chain is built from TRBV6-6 and TRBJ2-3; D is uncertain. This CDR3 is built from 15 residues. Trimming removed 6 bases from V and 6 bases from J, with 19 bases in between. Germline loops: CDR1 MNHNY, CDR2 SVGAGI (reference sequence). CDR3 region: CASRHSTGSRDTQYF. In DNA form, the CDR3 reads TGTGCCAGCAGACATTCCACCGGGTCGCGCGATACGCAGTATTTT.

The chain uses TRBV7-9 and TRBJ1-1; D not certain. This CDR3 spans 15 amino acids. V shed 5 bases and J shed 3 bases, with 16 bases lying between them. Germline CDR1 is SEHNR and CDR2 is FQNEAQ (reference sequence). The CDR3 region is CASSLGVNGDTEAFF. CDR3 nucleotide sequence: TGTGCCAGCAGCCTTGGGGTAAACGGGGACACTGAAGCTTTCTTT.

The chain joins TRBV9 to TRBJ2-1; unclear D gene. Per the germline V gene, CDR1 is SGDLS and CDR2 is YYNGEE. This CDR3 region has 15 residues. The V gene lost 4 bases and the J gene lost 0 bases, with 11 bases spanning the gap. CDR3 nucleotide sequence: TGTGCCAGCAGCCTAGACCTAAGCTCCTACAATGAGCAGTTCTTC. It translates to CASSLDLSSYNEQFF.